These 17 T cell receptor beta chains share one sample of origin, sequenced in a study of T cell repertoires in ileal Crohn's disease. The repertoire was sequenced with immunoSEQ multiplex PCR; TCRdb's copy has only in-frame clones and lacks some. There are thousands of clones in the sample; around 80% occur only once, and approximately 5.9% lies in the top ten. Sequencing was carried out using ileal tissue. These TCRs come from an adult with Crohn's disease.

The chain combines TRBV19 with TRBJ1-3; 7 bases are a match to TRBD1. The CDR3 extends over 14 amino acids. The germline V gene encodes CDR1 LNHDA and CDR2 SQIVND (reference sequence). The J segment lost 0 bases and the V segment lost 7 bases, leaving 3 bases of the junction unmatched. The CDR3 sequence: CASTRDSSGNTIYF. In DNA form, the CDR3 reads TGTGCCAGTACCCGGGACAGCTCTGGAAACACCATATATTTT. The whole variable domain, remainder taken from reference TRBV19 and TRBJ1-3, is DGGITQSPKYLFRKEGQNVTLSCEQNLNHDAMYWYRQDPGQGLRLIYYSQIVNDFQKGDIAEGYSVSREKKESFPLTVTSAQKNPTAFYLCASTRDSSGNTIYFGEGSWLTVV.

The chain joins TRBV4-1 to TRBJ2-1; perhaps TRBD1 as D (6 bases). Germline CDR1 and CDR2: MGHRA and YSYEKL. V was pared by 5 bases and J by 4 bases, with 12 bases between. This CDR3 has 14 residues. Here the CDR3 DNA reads TGCGCCAGCAGCGATACCAGGGGATACAATGAGCAGTTCTTC. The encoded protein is CASSDTRGYNEQFF.

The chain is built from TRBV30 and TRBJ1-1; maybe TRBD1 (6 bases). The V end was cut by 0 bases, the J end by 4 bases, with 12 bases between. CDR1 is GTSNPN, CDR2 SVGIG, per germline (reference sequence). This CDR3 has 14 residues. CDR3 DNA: TGTGCCTGGAGTGTAGGGGGGGCCCTCACTGAAGCTTTCTTT. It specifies CAWSVGGALTEAFF.

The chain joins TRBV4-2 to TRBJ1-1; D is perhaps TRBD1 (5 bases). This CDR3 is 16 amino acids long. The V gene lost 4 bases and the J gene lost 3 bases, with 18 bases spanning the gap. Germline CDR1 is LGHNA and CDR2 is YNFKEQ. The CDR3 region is CASSLYTGAVYTEAFF. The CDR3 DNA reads TGTGCCAGCAGCCTGTACACTGGGGCTGTTTACACTGAAGCTTTCTTT.

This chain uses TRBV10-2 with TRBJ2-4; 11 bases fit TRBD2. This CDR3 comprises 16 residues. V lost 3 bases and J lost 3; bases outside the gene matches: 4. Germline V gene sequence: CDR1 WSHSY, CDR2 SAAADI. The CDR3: CASSDLAGGLKNIQYF. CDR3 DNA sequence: TGCGCCAGCAGTGATCTAGCGGGGGGACTCAAAAACATTCAGTACTTC.

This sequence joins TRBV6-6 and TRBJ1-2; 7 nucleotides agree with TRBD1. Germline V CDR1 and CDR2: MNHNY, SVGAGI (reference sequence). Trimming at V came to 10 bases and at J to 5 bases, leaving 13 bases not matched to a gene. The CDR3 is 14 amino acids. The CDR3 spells CATRAGGTVYGYTF. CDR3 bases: TGTGCCACCCGAGCTGGGGGGACAGTTTATGGCTACACCTTC.

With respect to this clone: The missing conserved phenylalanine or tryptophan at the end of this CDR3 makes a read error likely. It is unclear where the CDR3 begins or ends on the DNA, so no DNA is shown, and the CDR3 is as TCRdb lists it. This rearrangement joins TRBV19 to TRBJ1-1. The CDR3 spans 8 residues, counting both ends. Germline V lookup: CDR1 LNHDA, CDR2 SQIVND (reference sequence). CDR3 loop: CASSIMSE.

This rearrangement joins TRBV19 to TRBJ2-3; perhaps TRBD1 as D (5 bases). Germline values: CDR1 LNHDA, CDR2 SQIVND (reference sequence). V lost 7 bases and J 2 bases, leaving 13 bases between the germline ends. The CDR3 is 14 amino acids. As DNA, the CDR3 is TGTGCCAGTAAGATGGGGCTGGACACAGATACGCAGTATTTT. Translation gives CASKMGLDTDTQYF.

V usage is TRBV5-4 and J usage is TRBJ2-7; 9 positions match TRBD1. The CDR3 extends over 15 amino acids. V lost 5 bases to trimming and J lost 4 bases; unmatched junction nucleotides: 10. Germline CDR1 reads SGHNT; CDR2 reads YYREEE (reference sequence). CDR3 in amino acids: CASRAGTGWGYEQYF. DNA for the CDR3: TGTGCCAGCAGGGCCGGGACAGGGTGGGGTTACGAGCAGTACTTC.

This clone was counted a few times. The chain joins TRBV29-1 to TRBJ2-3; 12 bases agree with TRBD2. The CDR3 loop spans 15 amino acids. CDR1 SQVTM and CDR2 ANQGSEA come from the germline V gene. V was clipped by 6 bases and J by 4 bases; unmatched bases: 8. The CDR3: CSVAGLAGWADTQYF. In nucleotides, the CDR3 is TGCAGCGTAGCCGGACTAGCGGGGTGGGCAGATACGCAGTATTTT.

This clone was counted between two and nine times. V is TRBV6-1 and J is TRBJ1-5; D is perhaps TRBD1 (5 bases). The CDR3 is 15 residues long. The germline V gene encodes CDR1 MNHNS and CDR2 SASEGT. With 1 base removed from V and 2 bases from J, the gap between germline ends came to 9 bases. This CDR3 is CASSEEEGGNQPQHF. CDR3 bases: TGTGCCAGCAGTGAAGAAGAAGGGGGCAATCAGCCCCAGCATTTT.

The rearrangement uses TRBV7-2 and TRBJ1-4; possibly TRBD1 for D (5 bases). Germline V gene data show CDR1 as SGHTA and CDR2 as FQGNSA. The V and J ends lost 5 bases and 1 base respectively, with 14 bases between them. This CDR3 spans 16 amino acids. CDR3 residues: CASSQQGIGTNEKLFF. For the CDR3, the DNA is TGTGCCAGCAGCCAGCAGGGAATTGGAACTAATGAAAAACTGTTTTTT.

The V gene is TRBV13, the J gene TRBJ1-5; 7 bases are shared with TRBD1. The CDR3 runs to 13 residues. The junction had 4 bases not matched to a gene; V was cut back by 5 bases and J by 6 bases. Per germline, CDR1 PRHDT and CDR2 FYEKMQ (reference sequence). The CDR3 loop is CASSADRVQPQHF. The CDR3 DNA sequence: TGTGCCAGCAGCGCAGACAGGGTTCAGCCCCAGCATTTT.

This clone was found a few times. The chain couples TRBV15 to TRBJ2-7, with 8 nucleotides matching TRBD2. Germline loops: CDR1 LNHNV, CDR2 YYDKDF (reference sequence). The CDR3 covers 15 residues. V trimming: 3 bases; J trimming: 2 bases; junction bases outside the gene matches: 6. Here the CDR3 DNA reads TGTGCCACCAGCAGGGAAAGCGGGGGAGCCTACGAGCAGTACTTC. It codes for CATSRESGGAYEQYF.

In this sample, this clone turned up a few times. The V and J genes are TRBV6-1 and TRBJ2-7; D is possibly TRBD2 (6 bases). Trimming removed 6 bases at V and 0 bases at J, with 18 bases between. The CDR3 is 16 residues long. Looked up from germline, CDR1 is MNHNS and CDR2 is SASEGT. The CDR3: CASSENLAAYSYEQYF. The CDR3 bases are TGTGCCAGCAGCGAAAACTTAGCGGCGTACTCCTACGAGCAGTACTTC.

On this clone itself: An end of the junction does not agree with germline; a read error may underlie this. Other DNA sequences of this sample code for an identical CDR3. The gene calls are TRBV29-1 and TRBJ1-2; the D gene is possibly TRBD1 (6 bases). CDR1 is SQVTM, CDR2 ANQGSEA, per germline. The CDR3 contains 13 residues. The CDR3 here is CSVWTVTNYGYTF. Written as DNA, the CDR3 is TGCAGCGTGTGGACAGTTACTAACTACGGCTACACCTTC.

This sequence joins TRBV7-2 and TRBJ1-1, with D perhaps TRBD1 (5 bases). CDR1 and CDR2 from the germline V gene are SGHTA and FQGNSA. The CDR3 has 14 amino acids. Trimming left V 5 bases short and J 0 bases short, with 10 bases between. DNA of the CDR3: TGTGCCAGCAGCAGGGGCTACATGAACACTGAAGCTTTCTTT. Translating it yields CASSRGYMNTEAFF.